Listed below are T cell receptor beta chains from one sample, sequenced in a study of Ad26.COV2.S vaccination and SARS-CoV-2 variants. The protocol was immunoSEQ multiplex PCR, while the TCRdb copy is restricted to in-frame clones and leaves out a portion. The sample consists of 300,000 to 450,000 clones, around 83% of them appearing once. Sequencing was performed on peripheral blood, taken in a trial of Ad26.COV2.S vaccine versus placebo. All receptors derive from a person aged 18-65 years who received the Ad26.COV2.S COVID-19 vaccine or a placebo. Each CDR3 is given with its conserved first and last residue. A D gene is named only where the DNA matches it firmly. Only some rows state a clone size, as once, few, many or a class for expanded clones.

J,D,size,V,DNA,CDR3
TRBJ2-2,-,-,TRBV7-7,TGTGCTAGCAGCTTAGATGGTCCCGGGGAGCTGTTTTTT,CASSLDGPGELFF
TRBJ1-2,TRBD1,-,TRBV2,TGTGCCAGCAGTGAAGCGGGACAGGCAAGGGGCTACACCTTC,CASSEAGQARGYTF
TRBJ2-3,-,-,TRBV4-1,TGCGCCACCTCCGAGGGGGTCCCAAGTACGCAGTATTTT,CATSEGVPSTQYF
TRBJ1-1,TRBD1,-,TRBV18,TGTGCCAGCTCGCCCCCCGGGACAGGAATGAACACTGAAGCTTTCTTT,CASSPPGTGMNTEAFF
TRBJ2-7,-,-,TRBV5-1,TGCGCCAGCAGAAAGACACAACTCTACGAGCAGTACTTC,CASRKTQLYEQYF
TRBJ1-4,-,few,TRBV19,TGTGCCAGTAGCCAGGACAGCGCCAATGAAAAACTGTTTTTT,CASSQDSANEKLFF
TRBJ2-1,TRBD2,-,TRBV28,TGTGCCGCCTGGGAGGGGGGGCTAGGACTAGCGGGAAACAATGAGCAGTTCTTC,CAAWEGGLGLAGNNEQFF
TRBJ1-1,TRBD1,-,TRBV3-1/TRBV3-2,TGTGCCAGCAGCGGGACAGGCGACACTGAAGCTTTCTTT,CASSGTGDTEAFF
TRBJ2-4,TRBD2,-,TRBV7-2,TGTGCCAGCAGCTCAGCGGGGGCCCCGCACATTCAGTACTTC,CASSSAGAPHIQYF
TRBJ2-1,TRBD2,-,TRBV2,TGTGCCAGCATGAATAGCGGGGGAGACAATGAGCAGTTCTTC,CASMNSGGDNEQFF
TRBJ1-1,TRBD1,-,TRBV7-9,TGTGCCAGCAGCCCCAGAGGCGGACAGGAGGTCCTGAACACTGAAGCTTTCTTT,CASSPRGGQEVLNTEAFF
TRBJ2-5,-,few,TRBV7-2,TGTGCCAGCAGCATTATCCGGGGAGAGACCCAGTACTTC,CASSIIRGETQYF
TRBJ1-2,-,-,TRBV27,TGTGCCAGCAGATCAAGCTGGGGATATGGCTACACCTTC,CASRSSWGYGYTF
TRBJ1-1,-,-,TRBV7-9,TGTGCCAGCAGCTTAGACTTGGTGTACACTGAAGCTTTCTTT,CASSLDLVYTEAFF
TRBJ1-5,-,-,TRBV19,TGTGCCAGTAGCGCAAACGGGAAGGGAGATCGGTATGGCAATCAGCCCCAGCATTTT,CASSANGKGDRYGNQPQHF
TRBJ1-2,-,-,TRBV18,TGTGCCAGCTCACCACCCGGAACAACTAACTATGGCTACACCTTC,CASSPPGTTNYGYTF
TRBJ2-7,TRBD1,-,TRBV5-1,TGCGCCAGCAGCACCCGGGACAGGGAAGCCTCCTACGAGCAGTACTTC,CASSTRDREASYEQYF
TRBJ2-6,TRBD1,-,TRBV19,TGTGCCAGTAGTCCACTGGACAGGGGGAGGACTACTGGGGCCAACGTCCTGACTTTC,CASSPLDRGRTTGANVLTF
TRBJ2-1,TRBD1,-,TRBV7-2,TGTGCCAGCAGCTCGACAGGGAAGGCCTACAATAAGCAGTTCTTC,CASSSTGKAYNKQFF
TRBJ1-2,TRBD1,-,TRBV28,TGTGCCGCCGGGACAGGGAACTATGGCTACACCTTC,CAAGTGNYGYTF
TRBJ1-1,-,-,TRBV7-9,TGTGCCAGCAGCTCCACAGGTTATAACACTGAAGCTTTCTTT,CASSSTGYNTEAFF
TRBJ2-2,-,-,TRBV28,TGTGCCAGCAGAGCTAACACCGGGGAGCTGTTTTTT,CASRANTGELFF
TRBJ2-3,TRBD2,-,TRBV5-4,TGTGCCAGCAGCCCGACTAGCTGGGACACAGATACGCAGTATTTT,CASSPTSWDTDTQYF
TRBJ2-1,-,-,TRBV25-1,TGTGCCAGCAGTGAGACGGGTAATGAGCAGTTCTTC,CASSETGNEQFF
TRBJ2-3,-,-,TRBV28,TGTGCCAGCAGTGGGCGAGAATATAGCACAGATACGCAGTATTTT,CASSGREYSTDTQYF
TRBJ2-3,-,few,TRBV27,TGTGCCAGCGGGTCCCTGGCGTCAGCAGATACGCAGTATTTT,CASGSLASADTQYF
TRBJ2-5,TRBD2,few,TRBV10-1,TGCGCCAGCAGTCTGCTTCGGACTAGCGGGGGGGGACCGGAGACCCAGTACTTC,CASSLLRTSGGGPETQYF
TRBJ2-7,-,-,TRBV10-3,TGTGCCATCAGTGAGTGGGGGAGCTCCTACGAGCAGTACTTC,CAISEWGSSYEQYF
TRBJ2-1,TRBD2,-,TRBV5-5,TGTGCCAGCAGCCCGTGGTCGGGCGGGACTAGCGGGATAGGCAAGCAGTTCTTC,CASSPWSGGTSGIGKQFF
TRBJ2-5,TRBD1,-,TRBV5-8,TGTGCCAGCAGCTTGGGACAGGGGGGAGAGACCCAGTACTTC,CASSLGQGGETQYF
TRBJ2-1,-,-,TRBV11-2,TGTGCCAGCAGCTTGACGGGGTATGAGCAGTTCTTC,CASSLTGYEQFF
TRBJ2-7,-,-,TRBV6-2/TRBV6-3,TGTGCCAGCAGTTATGCTTTGTCGGGGGAGCAGTACTTC,CASSYALSGEQYF
TRBJ2-7,-,-,TRBV5-1,TGCGCCAGCAGCTTGGCTGGGGACCCCTACGAGCAGTACTTC,CASSLAGDPYEQYF
TRBJ1-6,TRBD1,once,TRBV4-2,TGTGCCAGCAGTATACAGGGGTGGATTGATTCACCCCTCCACTTT,CASSIQGWIDSPLHF
TRBJ1-2,-,-,TRBV7-8,TGTGCCAGCAGCCGCGAAGAGGACAGTTATAACTATGGCTACACCTTC,CASSREEDSYNYGYTF
TRBJ2-1,-,-,TRBV14,TGTGCCAGCAGCCAACAGGACGGGCACAATGAGCAGTTCTTC,CASSQQDGHNEQFF
TRBJ2-4,-,-,TRBV18,TGTGCCAGCTCACCACCGGTGCGGGATCTAGCCAAAAACATTCAGTACTTC,CASSPPVRDLAKNIQYF
TRBJ2-7,TRBD2,-,TRBV15,TGTGCCACCAGCAGAACAGAGACTAGCGGGAGTTATTTCGAGCAGTACTTC,CATSRTETSGSYFEQYF
TRBJ2-2,TRBD1,many,TRBV2,TGTGCCAGCAGGGGGACAGGATCGAACACCGGGGAGCTGTTTTTT,CASRGTGSNTGELFF
TRBJ1-2,-,-,TRBV7-2,TGTGCCAGCAGCTTAGAGAGTGAGTGGCCTAGGGGCTACACCTTC,CASSLESEWPRGYTF
TRBJ2-3,-,once,TRBV27,TGTGCCAGCAGTTCTGGGGCGAAGAGCACAGATACGCAGTATTTT,CASSSGAKSTDTQYF
TRBJ1-5,-,many,TRBV19,TGTGCCAGTAGGGACTACAGGGAAGGAAGTCAGCCCCAGCATTTT,CASRDYREGSQPQHF